This T cell receptor beta chain is drawn from a study of OX40 agonist ivuxolimab in advanced cancers. For the study at large: Ivuxolimab is an agonistic anti-OX40 (CD134) antibody, and patients were treated with it.

Germline V gene data show CDR1 as MGHDK and CDR2 as SYGVNS. CDR3 length equals 11 residues. The V segment lost 9 bases and the J segment 7 bases; nucleotides outside the gene matches: 5. The assay was immunoSEQ multiplex PCR, and TCRdb's table has in-frame clones only and misses some. The table has about 32,000 clones, roughly 84% seen once; the top ten hold about 20%. This clone occurred once. The sequencing used CD4+ or CD8+ T cells sorted from blood, collected in a trial of the OX40 agonist ivuxolimab. The chain carries TRBV25-1 and TRBJ2-7; 8 bases are a match to TRBD1. The receptor was isolated from an adult with an advanced solid tumor such as melanoma, head and neck, liver or kidney cancer. The CDR3, as DNA: TGTGCCAGTCGGACAGGGTGGGAGCAGTACTTC. This codes for CASRTGWEQYF.